This TCR beta chain came from a study of T cell responses to AZD1222 COVID-19 vaccine. Clones were sequenced by immunoSEQ multiplex PCR, and TCRdb holds only the in-frame ones, with some missing. The sample has roughly 54,000 clones, more than 70% seen once. There are 14 residues in the CDR3. Trimming cost V 1 base and J 5 bases, with 12 bases left between them. In germline, CDR1 is LGHNA, CDR2 YNFKEQ. This clone was detected only a few times. This sequence joins TRBV4-2 and TRBJ2-7; D is perhaps TRBD1 (6 bases). This TCR derives from an adult who received the AZD1222 COVID-19 vaccine. The sequencing here drew on peripheral blood, taken 28 days after the second AZD1222 dose. The CDR3 spells CASSQGQVFDEQYF. The CDR3, as DNA: TGTGCCAGCAGCCAAGGACAGGTTTTCGACGAGCAGTACTTC.